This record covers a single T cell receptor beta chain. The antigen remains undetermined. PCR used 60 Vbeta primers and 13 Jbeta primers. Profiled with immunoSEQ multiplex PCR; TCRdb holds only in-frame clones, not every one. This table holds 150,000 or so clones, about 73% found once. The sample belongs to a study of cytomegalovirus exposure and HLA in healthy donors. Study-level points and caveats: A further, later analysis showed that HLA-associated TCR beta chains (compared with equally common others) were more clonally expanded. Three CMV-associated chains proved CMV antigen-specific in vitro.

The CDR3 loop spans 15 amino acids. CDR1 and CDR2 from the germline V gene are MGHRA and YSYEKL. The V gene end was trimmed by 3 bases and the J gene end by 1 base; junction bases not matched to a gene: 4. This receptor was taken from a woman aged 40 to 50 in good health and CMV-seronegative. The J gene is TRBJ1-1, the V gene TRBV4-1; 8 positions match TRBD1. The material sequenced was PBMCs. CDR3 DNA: TGCGCCAGCAGCCATGAGGACAGGGAGAACACTGAAGCTTTCTTT. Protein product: CASSHEDRENTEAFF.